The rows below give T cell receptor beta chains drawn from one sample of a study of identical twins. TCRdb re-analysed the 5' RACE reads in MiXCR, keeping a single row per CDR3 protein. The sample has about 700,000 distinct CDR3 sequences, less than 7% seen once. Sequencing input: naive T cells sorted from blood. The origin of the receptors is a man younger than 30 in good health. Each CDR3 is given with its conserved first and last residue. The order of the fields is V gene, D gene, J gene, clone size, CDR3 protein, CDR3 DNA. The D gene is left open where the match is weak. Expanded clones are given a class, and other clones once, few, many or no size at all.

V gene: TRBV7-9
D gene: .
J gene: TRBJ1-1
clone size: .
CDR3 protein: CASSLLVRGKGTEAFF
CDR3 DNA: TGTGCCAGCAGCTTACTCGTGAGGGGAAAGGGCACTGAAGCTTTCTTT

V gene: TRBV7-7
D gene: TRBD1
J gene: TRBJ2-1
clone size: few
CDR3 protein: CASALGTGSFDEQFF
CDR3 DNA: TGTGCCAGCGCCCTCGGGACAGGGAGCTTCGATGAGCAGTTCTTC

V gene: TRBV4-1
D gene: .
J gene: TRBJ1-2
clone size: many
CDR3 protein: CASSQGLGKGYTF
CDR3 DNA: TGCGCCAGCAGCCAAGGTTTAGGGAAGGGCTACACCTTC

V gene: TRBV11-2
D gene: TRBD1
J gene: TRBJ1-2
clone size: .
CDR3 protein: CASILNSGGADGYTF
CDR3 DNA: TGTGCCAGCATCCTTAACTCAGGGGGCGCGGATGGCTACACCTTC

V gene: TRBV29-1
D gene: TRBD1
J gene: TRBJ2-3
clone size: many
CDR3 protein: CSVEGATGQSTDTQYF
CDR3 DNA: TGCAGCGTTGAAGGGGCTACGGGACAGAGCACAGATACGCAGTATTTT

V gene: TRBV24-1
D gene: .
J gene: TRBJ2-3
clone size: .
CDR3 protein: CATSGPAGVMTDTQYF
CDR3 DNA: TGTGCCACCAGTGGTCCCGCAGGGGTCATGACAGATACGCAGTATTTT

V gene: TRBV28
D gene: .
J gene: TRBJ2-2
clone size: .
CDR3 protein: CAIPGLTTGELFF
CDR3 DNA: TGTGCCATCCCGGGACTTACCACCGGGGAGCTGTTTTTT

V gene: TRBV20-1
D gene: TRBD2
J gene: TRBJ2-1
clone size: many
CDR3 protein: CSARTSGSISYNEQFF
CDR3 DNA: TGCAGTGCTAGGACTAGCGGGAGTATCTCCTACAATGAGCAGTTCTTC

V gene: TRBV20-1
D gene: .
J gene: TRBJ2-2
clone size: many
CDR3 protein: CSAIQTQIPGELFF
CDR3 DNA: TGCAGTGCTATTCAGACTCAAATCCCCGGGGAGCTGTTTTTT

V gene: TRBV12-3/TRBV12-4
D gene: TRBD2
J gene: TRBJ2-1
clone size: .
CDR3 protein: CASSLALSGRVFEQFF
CDR3 DNA: TGTGCCAGCAGTTTAGCGCTGAGCGGGAGGGTTTTTGAGCAGTTCTTC

V gene: TRBV11-3
D gene: TRBD1
J gene: TRBJ2-2
clone size: .
CDR3 protein: CASRRTGVKTGELFF
CDR3 DNA: TGTGCCAGTCGAAGGACAGGGGTCAAAACCGGGGAGCTGTTTTTT

V gene: TRBV20-1
D gene: .
J gene: TRBJ2-7
clone size: .
CDR3 protein: CSAQRRTVPYEQYF
CDR3 DNA: TGCAGTGCCCAGAGAAGAACTGTTCCCTACGAGCAGTACTTC

V gene: TRBV25-1
D gene: TRBD2
J gene: TRBJ2-7
clone size: .
CDR3 protein: CASKGLGKHEQYF
CDR3 DNA: TGTGCCAGCAAGGGACTAGGGAAGCACGAGCAGTACTTC

V gene: TRBV6-5
D gene: .
J gene: TRBJ2-6
clone size: .
CDR3 protein: CASSSLLPTSGANVLTF
CDR3 DNA: TGTGCCAGCAGTTCCCTTTTGCCGACCTCTGGGGCCAACGTCCTGACTTTC

V gene: TRBV9
D gene: TRBD2
J gene: TRBJ2-5
clone size: .
CDR3 protein: CASSVRGLAGEETQYF
CDR3 DNA: TGTGCCAGCAGCGTGCGCGGACTAGCGGGGGAAGAGACCCAGTACTTC

V gene: TRBV6-5
D gene: TRBD1
J gene: TRBJ1-3
clone size: many
CDR3 protein: CASSYATGYTIYF
CDR3 DNA: TGTGCCAGCAGTTACGCGACAGGGTACACCATATATTTT

V gene: TRBV7-9
D gene: TRBD2
J gene: TRBJ2-2
clone size: .
CDR3 protein: CASSLSGSDSNTGELFF
CDR3 DNA: TGTGCCAGCAGCTTAAGCGGGAGTGACTCGAACACCGGGGAGCTGTTTTTT

V gene: TRBV24-1
D gene: .
J gene: TRBJ2-4
clone size: many
CDR3 protein: CATSDLDKNIQYF
CDR3 DNA: TGTGCCACCAGTGATCTAGACAAAAACATTCAGTACTTC

V gene: TRBV20-1
D gene: .
J gene: TRBJ1-1
clone size: many
CDR3 protein: CSAQRDRASTEAFF
CDR3 DNA: TGCAGTGCCCAGAGGGATAGGGCGAGCACTGAAGCTTTCTTT

V gene: TRBV12-3/TRBV12-4
D gene: .
J gene: TRBJ2-5
clone size: .
CDR3 protein: CASTPRPLQETQYF
CDR3 DNA: TGTGCCAGCACCCCCCGGCCCCTCCAAGAGACCCAGTACTTC